These T cell receptor beta chains were read from a single sample in a study of T cell responses to AZD1222 COVID-19 vaccine. Measured with immunoSEQ multiplex PCR; TCRdb has only the in-frame clones, and not every one. The profile shows about 90,000 clones, 80% to 90% of them singletons. This specimen consisted of peripheral blood, obtained on day 0 of AZD1222 vaccination. The receptors were sampled from an adult in good health. CDR3s leave out the opening cysteine and the closing phenylalanine or tryptophan. The order of the fields is V gene, D gene, CDR3 length, CDR3 protein. A D gene is named only where the DNA matches it firmly.

v_gene: TRBV7-8; d_gene: -; len: 12; CDR3aa: ASSLEGAWGEQY
v_gene: TRBV15; d_gene: -; len: 12; CDR3aa: ATSRGPDSYEQY
v_gene: TRBV6-2/TRBV6-3; d_gene: TRBD1; len: 17; CDR3aa: ASSYPIPGQGAELLAYT
v_gene: TRBV19; d_gene: TRBD1; len: 14; CDR3aa: ASRGTGVTSNQPQH
v_gene: TRBV4-1; d_gene: -; len: 17; CDR3aa: ASSQKLSSGISSTDTQY
v_gene: TRBV20-1; d_gene: TRBD2; len: 11; CDR3aa: SASSSGIYEQY
v_gene: TRBV27; d_gene: -; len: 9; CDR3aa: ASVRGDTQY
v_gene: TRBV29-1; d_gene: -; len: 11; CDR3aa: SVGQLPTDTQY
v_gene: TRBV7-9; d_gene: -; len: 10; CDR3aa: ASSLLNTEAF
v_gene: TRBV7-9; d_gene: -; len: 13; CDR3aa: ASAWTEKNTGELF
v_gene: TRBV14; d_gene: -; len: 11; CDR3aa: ASSPTNYYEQY
v_gene: TRBV29-1; d_gene: -; len: 11; CDR3aa: SVARERNQPQH
v_gene: TRBV6-5; d_gene: -; len: 14; CDR3aa: ASSYPGAGTTDTQY
v_gene: TRBV15; d_gene: -; len: 10; CDR3aa: ATSREVGEQY
v_gene: TRBV28; d_gene: -; len: 10; CDR3aa: ASSFSNTEAF
v_gene: TRBV25-1; d_gene: TRBD1; len: 12; CDR3aa: ASSADRGWREQY
v_gene: TRBV9; d_gene: TRBD2; len: 11; CDR3aa: ASSVEAGNEQF
v_gene: TRBV3-1/TRBV3-2; d_gene: TRBD1; len: 11; CDR3aa: ATQSDRGYGYT
v_gene: TRBV2; d_gene: -; len: 9; CDR3aa: AIGPGDTQY
v_gene: TRBV7-2; d_gene: -; len: 13; CDR3aa: ASSFGGTDNSPLH
v_gene: TRBV28; d_gene: -; len: 11; CDR3aa: ASSLDKLAEAF
v_gene: TRBV21-1; d_gene: -; len: 11; CDR3aa: ARQAGGSYEQY
v_gene: TRBV19; d_gene: -; len: 12; CDR3aa: ASSESYRIYGYT
v_gene: TRBV6-5; d_gene: -; len: 13; CDR3aa: ASSYSGRPAETQY
v_gene: TRBV13; d_gene: -; len: 13; CDR3aa: ASSPARSMNTEAF
v_gene: TRBV7-6; d_gene: TRBD1; len: 14; CDR3aa: ASSRGQGGPNQPQH
v_gene: TRBV6-5; d_gene: TRBD1; len: 12; CDR3aa: ASSTGTGGRGQY
v_gene: TRBV9; d_gene: -; len: 15; CDR3aa: ASSVTGQGTLNSPLH
v_gene: TRBV10-2; d_gene: -; len: 12; CDR3aa: ASRPGTQNTEAF
v_gene: TRBV5-1; d_gene: -; len: 12; CDR3aa: ASSLVSGTYEQY
v_gene: TRBV6-6; d_gene: TRBD2; len: 14; CDR3aa: ASSSSSGSSYNEQF
v_gene: TRBV7-9; d_gene: TRBD1; len: 11; CDR3aa: ASSFRGPDEQY
v_gene: TRBV10-1; d_gene: TRBD2; len: 11; CDR3aa: ASRPSGSNEQF
v_gene: TRBV6-6; d_gene: -; len: 13; CDR3aa: ASSYDSSSRTEAF
v_gene: TRBV7-2; d_gene: -; len: 12; CDR3aa: ASSPQGRADTQY
v_gene: TRBV13; d_gene: TRBD2; len: 14; CDR3aa: ASSSRLAGGTYEQY
v_gene: TRBV27; d_gene: -; len: 13; CDR3aa: ASSPFVGTNSPLH
v_gene: TRBV28; d_gene: TRBD2; len: 14; CDR3aa: ASSLELAGGGHEQY
v_gene: TRBV4-1; d_gene: TRBD1; len: 10; CDR3aa: ASSQARDREF
v_gene: TRBV4-1; d_gene: TRBD2; len: 15; CDR3aa: ASSPRSSGRGPDTQY
v_gene: TRBV12-5; d_gene: TRBD1; len: 19; CDR3aa: ASGFTGTGVSHSNSYNEQF
v_gene: TRBV28; d_gene: -; len: 12; CDR3aa: ASSFLPNTDTQY
v_gene: TRBV19; d_gene: -; len: 18; CDR3aa: ASSKALERATAQGGNTIY
v_gene: TRBV3-1/TRBV3-2; d_gene: TRBD1; len: 13; CDR3aa: ASSHDRTGRVEAF
v_gene: TRBV6-5; d_gene: -; len: 11; CDR3aa: ASELNSRETQY
v_gene: TRBV18; d_gene: TRBD2; len: 14; CDR3aa: ASSPRLAGHTGELF
v_gene: TRBV5-1; d_gene: -; len: 12; CDR3aa: ASSLRWGYNEQF
v_gene: TRBV6-1; d_gene: -; len: 11; CDR3aa: ASSEIYKETQY
v_gene: TRBV11-2; d_gene: -; len: 12; CDR3aa: ASSPRRDSYEQY
v_gene: TRBV19; d_gene: TRBD2; len: 13; CDR3aa: ASSIGLAVYNEQF
v_gene: TRBV6-5; d_gene: TRBD2; len: 13; CDR3aa: ASSFGTSGRDTQY
v_gene: TRBV5-1; d_gene: TRBD2; len: 14; CDR3aa: ASSLLAGPNTGELF
v_gene: TRBV6-5; d_gene: -; len: 11; CDR3aa: ASSGRGAYGYT
v_gene: TRBV5-4; d_gene: -; len: 9; CDR3aa: ASSSTDTQY
v_gene: TRBV2; d_gene: -; len: 10; CDR3aa: ASRPDSSPLH